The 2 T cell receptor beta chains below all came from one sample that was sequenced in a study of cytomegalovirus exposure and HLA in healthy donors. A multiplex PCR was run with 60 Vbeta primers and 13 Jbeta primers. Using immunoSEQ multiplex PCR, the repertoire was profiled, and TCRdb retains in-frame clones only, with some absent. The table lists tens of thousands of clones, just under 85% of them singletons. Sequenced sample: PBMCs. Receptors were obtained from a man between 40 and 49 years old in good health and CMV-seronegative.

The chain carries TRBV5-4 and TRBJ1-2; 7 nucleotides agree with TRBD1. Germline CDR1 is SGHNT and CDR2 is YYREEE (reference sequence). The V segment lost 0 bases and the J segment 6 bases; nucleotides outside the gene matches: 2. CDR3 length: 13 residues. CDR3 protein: CASSLAGTDGYTF. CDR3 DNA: TGTGCCAGCAGCTTGGCCGGGACAGATGGCTACACCTTC.

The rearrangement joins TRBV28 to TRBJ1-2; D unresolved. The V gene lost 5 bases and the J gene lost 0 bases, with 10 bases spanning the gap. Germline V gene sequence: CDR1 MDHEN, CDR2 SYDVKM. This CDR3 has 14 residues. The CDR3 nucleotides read TGTGCCAGCAGTCCATTAGAAGCTAACTATGGCTACACCTTC. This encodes CASSPLEANYGYTF.